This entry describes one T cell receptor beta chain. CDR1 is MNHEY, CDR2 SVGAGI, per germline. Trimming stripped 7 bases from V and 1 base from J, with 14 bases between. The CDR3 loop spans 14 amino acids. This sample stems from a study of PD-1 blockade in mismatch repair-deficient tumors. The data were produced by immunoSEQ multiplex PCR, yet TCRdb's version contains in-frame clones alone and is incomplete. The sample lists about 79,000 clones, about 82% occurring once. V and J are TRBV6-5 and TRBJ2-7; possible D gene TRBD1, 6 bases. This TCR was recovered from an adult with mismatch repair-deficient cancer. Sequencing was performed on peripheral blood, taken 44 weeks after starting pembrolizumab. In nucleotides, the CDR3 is TGTGCCAGCACCCAGGGGAGCGGTTCCTACGAGCAGTACTTC. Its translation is CASTQGSGSYEQYF.